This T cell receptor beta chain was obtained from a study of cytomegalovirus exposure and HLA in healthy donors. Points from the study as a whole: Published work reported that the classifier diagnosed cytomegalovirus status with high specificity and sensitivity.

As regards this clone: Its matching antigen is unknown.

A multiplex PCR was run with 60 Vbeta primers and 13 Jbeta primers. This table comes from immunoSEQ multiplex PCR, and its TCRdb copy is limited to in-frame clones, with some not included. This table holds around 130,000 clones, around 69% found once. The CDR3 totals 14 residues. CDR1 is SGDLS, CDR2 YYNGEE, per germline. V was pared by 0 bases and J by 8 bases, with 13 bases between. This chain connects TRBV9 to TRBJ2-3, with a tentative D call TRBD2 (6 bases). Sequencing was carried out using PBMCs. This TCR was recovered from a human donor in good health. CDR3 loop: CASSVVREKGTQYF. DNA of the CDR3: TGTGCCAGCAGCGTAGTTCGGGAGAAGGGTACGCAGTATTTT.